The entry that follows covers one TCR beta chain sequence. No cognate antigen has been identified for it. This sample is drawn from a study of monozygotic twins with inflammatory bowel disease (dated by TCRdb to the late 2010s). Context from the whole study: In total, roughly 30 monozygotic twin pairs made up the full study: 19 Danish pairs, all IBD-discordant, plus nine German pairs, of which four were IBD-concordant and five were IBD-discordant. The search for disease-associated traits relied mainly on comparing, within discordant pairs, IBD patients with their genetically identical healthy co-twins. Each individual had, on average, about 151 000 unique TCRalpha sequences and 181 000 unique TCRbeta sequences available for analysis. Broader findings and caveats from the paper: The results gave no support for a single strong signal or clonotype linked to IBD. The analysis was unable to tell different T cell subtypes apart. Fewer clonotypes were shared with other individuals by IBD patients than by healthy twins, most markedly in patients showing signs of disease activity. Repertoire similarity did not differ between concordant and discordant twins, possibly due to limited statistical power. IBD patients had lower TCRbeta repertoire diversity, measured by the inverse Simpson index, than their healthy co-twins. Because patients were on differing immunosuppressive treatments, the repertoires may have picked up extra background noise and inter-individual variability.

CDR3 length: 15 amino acids, cysteine to phenylalanine. The DNA sequence is not available. From a lookup of the germline V gene, CDR1 and CDR2 are KGHSH and LQKENI. Preparation of the library involved 5' RACE. Each TCR library was prepared from around 3,400 ng of total RNA. For each sample, cDNA synthesis with SMARTScribe reverse transcriptase was split into eight separate reactions. During cDNA synthesis, template switching was used to introduce unique molecular identifiers that contained a 6-nucleotide sample barcode. TCRalpha and TCRbeta cDNA was amplified by two nested PCRs of about 15 and 9 cycles, with bead purification after each PCR. Before amplification, cDNA was treated with uracil DNA-glycosylase and purified using the QIAquick PCR purification kit. In the second PCR, Illumina TruSeq-compatible adapters and sample-specific barcodes were added. TapeStation and Qubit were used to check library quality and concentration, and 4 to 6 ng of each library was pooled. Sequencing of the pooled libraries was done on an Illumina HiSeq2500 single-index Rapid Run using custom sequencing primers and 2 x 100 bp reads. In the source study's methods: MiGEC version 1.2.6 was used for UMI-based consensus assembly, which corrected PCR and sequencing errors. V(D)J alignment, clonotype assembly and CDR3 extraction were performed with MiXCR version 2.1.1. Gene usage, clonotype sharing and MAIT/NKT TCR abundance were normalised by analysing the top 1000, 10 000 and 20 000 clonotypes per sample. Diversity was computed as the inverse Simpson index with the vegan R package after downsampling to 27 000 UMIs. Paired Mann-Whitney U tests were applied to discordant twin pairs, and Benjamini-Hochberg correction was used for multiple testing. TCRdb reprocessed the reads; each CDR3 protein sequence makes one entry, and DNA is unavailable. TCRdb's processing, not the authors', yielded these V and J calls. In this sample's table one finds over 130,000 distinct CDR3 sequences. 2.4% of the sample goes to the ten largest clones.

From each donor, an approximately 2.6 ml peripheral blood sample was collected into PAXgene tubes and kept at -80 degrees C. Total RNA was isolated from whole blood with the PAXgene blood miRNA kit on an automated QIAcube, without T cell sorting. Peripheral blood from monozygotic twin pairs concordant or discordant for inflammatory bowel disease was subjected to deep TCRalpha and TCRbeta repertoire profiling with unique molecular barcoding. Smoking habits were recorded for all twin pairs, and each individual was classified as a current, former or never smoker. The chain uses TRBV18 and TRBJ2-5. The sequenced sample consisted of blood. The sequence was obtained from a human donor with ulcerative colitis or Crohn's disease, or a healthy co-twin of an affected twin (not recorded which). The CDR3 is CASSPPSPYQETQYF.